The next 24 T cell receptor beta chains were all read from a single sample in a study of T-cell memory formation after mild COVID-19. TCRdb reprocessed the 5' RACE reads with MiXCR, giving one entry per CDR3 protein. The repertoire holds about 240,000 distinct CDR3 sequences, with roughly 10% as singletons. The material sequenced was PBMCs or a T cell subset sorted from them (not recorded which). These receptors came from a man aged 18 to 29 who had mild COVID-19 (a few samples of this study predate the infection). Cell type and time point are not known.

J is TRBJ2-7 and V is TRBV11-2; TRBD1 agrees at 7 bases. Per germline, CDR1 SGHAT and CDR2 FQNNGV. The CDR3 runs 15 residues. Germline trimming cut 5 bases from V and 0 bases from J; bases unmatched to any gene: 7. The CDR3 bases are TGTGCCAGCAGCCGCAGACAGGGTTACTCCTACGAGCAGTACTTC. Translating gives CASSRRQGYSYEQYF.

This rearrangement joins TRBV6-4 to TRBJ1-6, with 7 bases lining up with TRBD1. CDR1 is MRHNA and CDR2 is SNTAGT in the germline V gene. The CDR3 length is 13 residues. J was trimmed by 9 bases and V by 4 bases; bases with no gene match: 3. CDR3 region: CASSVQGGSPLHF. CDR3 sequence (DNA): TGTGCCAGCAGTGTGCAGGGGGGTTCACCCCTCCACTTT.

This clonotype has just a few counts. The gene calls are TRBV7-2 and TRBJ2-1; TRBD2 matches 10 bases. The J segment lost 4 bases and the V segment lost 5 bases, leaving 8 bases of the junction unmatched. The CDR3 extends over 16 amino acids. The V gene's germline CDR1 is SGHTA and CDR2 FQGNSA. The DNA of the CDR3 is TGTGCCAGCAGCCTCGAGCCTAGCGGGGGTTACAATGAGCAGTTCTTC. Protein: CASSLEPSGGYNEQFF.

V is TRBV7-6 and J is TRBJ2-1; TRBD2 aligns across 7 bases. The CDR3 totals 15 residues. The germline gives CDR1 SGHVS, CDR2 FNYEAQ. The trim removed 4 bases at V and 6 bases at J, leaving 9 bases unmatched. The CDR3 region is CASSSPSGVPNEQFF. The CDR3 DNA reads TGTGCCAGCAGCTCCCCCAGCGGGGTCCCCAATGAGCAGTTCTTC.

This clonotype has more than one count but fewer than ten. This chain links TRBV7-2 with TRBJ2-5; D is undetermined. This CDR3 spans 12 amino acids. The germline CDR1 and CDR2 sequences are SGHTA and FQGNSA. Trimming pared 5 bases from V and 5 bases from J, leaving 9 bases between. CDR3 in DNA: TGTGCCAGCAGCCCTAGGGCCGAGACCCAGTACTTC. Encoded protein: CASSPRAETQYF.

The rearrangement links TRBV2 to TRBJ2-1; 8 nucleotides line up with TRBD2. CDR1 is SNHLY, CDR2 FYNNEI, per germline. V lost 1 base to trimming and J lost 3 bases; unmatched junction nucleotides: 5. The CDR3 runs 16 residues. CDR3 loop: CASSEGGLAGYNEQFF. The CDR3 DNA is TGTGCCAGCAGTGAAGGGGGGCTAGCGGGCTACAATGAGCAGTTCTTC. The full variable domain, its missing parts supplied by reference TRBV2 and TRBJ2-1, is EPEVTQTPSHQVTQMGQEVILRCVPISNHLYFYWYRQILGQKVEFLVSFYNNEISEKSEIFDDQFSVERPDGSNFTLKIRSTKLEDSAMYFCASSEGGLAGYNEQFFGPGTRLTVL.

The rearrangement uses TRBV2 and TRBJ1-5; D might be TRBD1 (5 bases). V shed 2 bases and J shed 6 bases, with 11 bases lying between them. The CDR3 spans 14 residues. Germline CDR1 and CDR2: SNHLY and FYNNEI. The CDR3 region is CASSERREGQPQHF. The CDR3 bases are TGTGCCAGCAGTGAACGCAGGGAGGGTCAGCCCCAGCATTTT.

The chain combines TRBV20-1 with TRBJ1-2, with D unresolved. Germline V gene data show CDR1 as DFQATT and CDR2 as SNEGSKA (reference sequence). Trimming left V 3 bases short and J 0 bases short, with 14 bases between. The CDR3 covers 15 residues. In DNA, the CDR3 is TGCAGTGCTAGCCCCCAACTCCGAGCTAACTATGGCTACACCTTC. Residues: CSASPQLRANYGYTF.

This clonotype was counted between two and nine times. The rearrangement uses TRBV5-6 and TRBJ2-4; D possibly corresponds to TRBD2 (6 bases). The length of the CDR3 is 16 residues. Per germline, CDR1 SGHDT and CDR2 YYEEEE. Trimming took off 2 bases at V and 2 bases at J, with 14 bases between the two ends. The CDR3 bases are TGTGCCAGCAGCTTAGGGCCGGGGAGGTCCAAAAACATTCAGTACTTC. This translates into CASSLGPGRSKNIQYF.

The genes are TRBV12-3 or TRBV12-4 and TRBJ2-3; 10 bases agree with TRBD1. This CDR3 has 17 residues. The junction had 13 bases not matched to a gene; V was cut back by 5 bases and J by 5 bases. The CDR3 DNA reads TGTGCCAGCAGTCCCCATCGACAGGGGGCCAGTGAAGATACGCAGTATTTT. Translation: CASSPHRQGASEDTQYF.

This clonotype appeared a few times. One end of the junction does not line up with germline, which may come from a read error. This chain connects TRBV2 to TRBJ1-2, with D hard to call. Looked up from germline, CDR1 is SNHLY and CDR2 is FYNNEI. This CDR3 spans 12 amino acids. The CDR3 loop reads CASREAFYGYTF. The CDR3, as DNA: TGTGCCAGCAGGGAAGCTTTCTATGGCTACACCTTC.

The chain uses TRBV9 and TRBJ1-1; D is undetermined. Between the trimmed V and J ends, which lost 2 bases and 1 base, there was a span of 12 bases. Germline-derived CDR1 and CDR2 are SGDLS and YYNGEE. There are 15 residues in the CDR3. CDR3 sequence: CASSVDSIWNTEAFF. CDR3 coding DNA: TGTGCCAGCAGCGTTGATTCCATTTGGAACACTGAAGCTTTCTTT.

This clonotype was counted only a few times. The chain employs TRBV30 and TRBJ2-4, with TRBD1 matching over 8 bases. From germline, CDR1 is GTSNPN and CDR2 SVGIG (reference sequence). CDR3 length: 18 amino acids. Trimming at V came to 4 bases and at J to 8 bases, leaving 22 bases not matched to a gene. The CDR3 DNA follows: TGTGCCTGGACCCCCCTGACTGCCTGGACAGGGTTCGGACACATTCAGTACTTC. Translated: CAWTPLTAWTGFGHIQYF. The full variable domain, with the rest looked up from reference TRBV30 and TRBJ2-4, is SQTIHQWPATLVQPVGSPLSLECTVEGTSNPNLYWYRQAAGRGLQLLFYSVGIGQISSEVPQNLSASRPQDRQFILSSKKLLLSDSGFYLCAWTPLTAWTGFGHIQYFGAGTRLSVL.

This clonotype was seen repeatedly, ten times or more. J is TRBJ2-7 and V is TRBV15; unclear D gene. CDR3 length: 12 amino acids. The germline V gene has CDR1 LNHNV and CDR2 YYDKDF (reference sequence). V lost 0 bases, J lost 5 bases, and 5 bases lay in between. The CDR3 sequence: CATSRDLDEQYF. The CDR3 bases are TGTGCCACCAGCAGAGACCTGGACGAGCAGTACTTC.

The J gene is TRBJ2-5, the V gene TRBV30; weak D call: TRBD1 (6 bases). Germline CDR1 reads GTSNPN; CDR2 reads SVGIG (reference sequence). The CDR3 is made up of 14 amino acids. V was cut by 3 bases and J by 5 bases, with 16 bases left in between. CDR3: CAWSLMQGKETQYF. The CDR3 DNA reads TGTGCCTGGAGCCTGATGCAGGGGAAGGAGACCCAGTACTTC.

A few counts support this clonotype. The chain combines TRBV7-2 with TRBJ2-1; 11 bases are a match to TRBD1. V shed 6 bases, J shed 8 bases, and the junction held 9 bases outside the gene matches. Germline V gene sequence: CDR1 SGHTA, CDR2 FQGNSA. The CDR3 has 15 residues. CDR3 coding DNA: TGTGCCAGCAGTATCCGGGACAGGGGGTGGTATGAGCAGTTCTTC. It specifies CASSIRDRGWYEQFF.

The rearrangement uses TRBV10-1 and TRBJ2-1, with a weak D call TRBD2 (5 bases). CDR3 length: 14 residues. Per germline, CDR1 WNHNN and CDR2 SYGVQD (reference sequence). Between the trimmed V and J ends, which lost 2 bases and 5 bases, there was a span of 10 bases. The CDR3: CASSETLDNNEQFF. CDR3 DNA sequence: TGCGCCAGCAGTGAGACACTAGACAACAATGAGCAGTTCTTC.

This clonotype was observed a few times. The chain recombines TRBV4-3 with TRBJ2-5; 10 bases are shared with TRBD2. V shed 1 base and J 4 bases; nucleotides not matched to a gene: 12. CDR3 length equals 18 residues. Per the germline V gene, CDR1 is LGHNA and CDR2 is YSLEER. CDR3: CASSQGWLAGASRETQYF. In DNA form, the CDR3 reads TGCGCCAGCAGCCAAGGGTGGCTAGCGGGGGCCTCCAGAGAGACCCAGTACTTC.

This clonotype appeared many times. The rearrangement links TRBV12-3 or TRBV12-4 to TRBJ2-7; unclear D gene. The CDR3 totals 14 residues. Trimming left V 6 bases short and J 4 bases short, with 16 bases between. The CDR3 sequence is CASRNTDTPYEQYF. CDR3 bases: TGTGCCAGCAGGAATACTGACACCCCGTACGAGCAGTACTTC.

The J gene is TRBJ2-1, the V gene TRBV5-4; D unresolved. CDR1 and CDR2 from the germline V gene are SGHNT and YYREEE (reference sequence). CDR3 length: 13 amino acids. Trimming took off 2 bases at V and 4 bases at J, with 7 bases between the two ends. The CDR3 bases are TGTGCCAGCAGCTTTACGGAATACAATGAGCAGTTCTTC. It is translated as CASSFTEYNEQFF.

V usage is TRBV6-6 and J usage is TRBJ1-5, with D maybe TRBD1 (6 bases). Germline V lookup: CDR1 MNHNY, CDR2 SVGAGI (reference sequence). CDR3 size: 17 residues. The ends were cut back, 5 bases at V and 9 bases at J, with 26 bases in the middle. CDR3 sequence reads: CASSQLVGDTLMWPQHF. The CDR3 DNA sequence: TGTGCCAGCAGTCAACTGGTGGGGGACACCCTTATGTGGCCCCAGCATTTT.

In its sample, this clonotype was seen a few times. In DNA, the CDR3 is TGTGCCAGCAGCCCACTCGGGGGCCCGGGGGTGAAGGGCTACACCTTC. This gives the protein CASSPLGGPGVKGYTF. J is TRBJ1-2 and V is TRBV3-1; D may be TRBD1 (6 bases). Germline V gene lookup returns CDR1 LGHDT and CDR2 YNNKEL (reference sequence). This CDR3 is built from 16 residues. V was trimmed by 4 bases and J by 8 bases, leaving 23 bases between them.

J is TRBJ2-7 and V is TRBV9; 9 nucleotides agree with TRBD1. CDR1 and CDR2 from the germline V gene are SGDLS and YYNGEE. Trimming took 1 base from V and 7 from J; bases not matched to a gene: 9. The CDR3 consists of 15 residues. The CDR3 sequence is CASSVSGTGFKEQYF. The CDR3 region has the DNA TGTGCCAGCAGCGTATCGGGGACAGGGTTTAAGGAGCAGTACTTC.

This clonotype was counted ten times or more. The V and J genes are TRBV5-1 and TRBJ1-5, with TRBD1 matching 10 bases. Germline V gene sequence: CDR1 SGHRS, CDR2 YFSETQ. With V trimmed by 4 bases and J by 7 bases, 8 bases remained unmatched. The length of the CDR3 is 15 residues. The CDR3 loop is CASSPDRGSGQPQHF. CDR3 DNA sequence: TGCGCCAGCAGCCCGGACAGGGGGTCAGGACAGCCCCAGCATTTT. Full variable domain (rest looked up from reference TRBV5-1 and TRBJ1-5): KAGVTQTPRYLIKTRGQQVTLSCSPISGHRSVSWYQQTPGQGLQFLFEYFSETQRNKGNFPGRFSGRQFSNSRSEMNVSTLELGDSALYLCASSPDRGSGQPQHFGDGTRLSIL.